This T cell receptor beta chain emerged from a study of blood T cell repertoires in COVID-19. Looked up from germline, CDR1 is PRHDT and CDR2 is FYEKMQ (reference sequence). This CDR3 contains 15 residues. V gave up 4 bases and J gave up 6 bases; unmatched junction bases: 9. TCRdb keeps only in-frame clones here, not all; method: immunoSEQ multiplex PCR. The sample comprises 200,000 or so clones, about four fifths of which are singletons, and 4.8% rests with the top ten. The chain is built from TRBV13 and TRBJ2-3, with TRBD2 matching 8 bases. This receptor was obtained from a woman in her forties or fifties who had been exposed to COVID-19. The specimen sequenced was PBMCs or T cells enriched from blood (not recorded which). CDR3 bases: TGTGCCAGCAGCTCCCGTTTAGCGGGGTTCGATACGCAGTATTTT. Protein: CASSSRLAGFDTQYF.